This T cell receptor beta chain appears in the sequencing data of a study of T cell responses to AZD1222 COVID-19 vaccine (dated by TCRdb to about 2021). Study-level background: TCR sequencing covered over 230 trial participants: 200 to 220 given two doses of AZD1222 and 26 given two doses of MenACWY control vaccine. Trial participants were enrolled by age into 18-55, 56-69 and 70-plus year subgroups, with around 150, 28 and 57 TCR-sequenced participants respectively.

On this clone: There is no known antigen for this receptor. Base qualities are not provided; no much larger clone lies one nucleotide away.

Study-wide findings and limitations: Participants were mostly white British, with more females than males. The authors suggested clonal diversity may have been underestimated. The vaccine-associated CD4 TCRs covered the entire spike protein, and the dominant responses fell in regions 160-218 and 743-854. The 56-69-year group was small, and its depth increase did not reach significance, likely because of low power. A significant rise in spike-specific TCR breadth and depth was observed after two AZD1222 doses relative to day 0 and relative to MenACWY recipients. Only a handful of AZD1222 recipients were SARS-CoV-2 seropositive at baseline, limiting conclusions about previously exposed vaccinees. Nearly half of unique spike-specific TCRs reportedly recognized epitopes outside regions mutated in the B.1.351 and B.1.1.7 variants. Because no day 14 peak-response samples were available, repertoires were characterized only after the peak T cell response.

The CDR3 regions of human TCRbeta chains were analyzed by immunosequencing. Per the original workflow: Repertoire TCRs were matched against a reference library of SARS-CoV-2-specific TCRs generated with the MIRA antigen-specificity platform. Breadth was defined as the fraction of unique TCRs that were SARS-CoV-2-associated, and depth was defined as the fraction of total T cells that were SARS-CoV-2-associated. Using the MIRA data, each spike-specific TCR was assigned both to the spike region to which the TCR was reactive and to a CD4 or CD8 class. Log10-transformed breadth and depth values were compared by one-way ANOVA with Sidak's multiple comparisons tests. This immuneACCESS table, as held by TCRdb, lists in-frame sequences with V and J called but not all clones. Of the missing ones, under half trace to an unresolved V gene in checked studies; the others have no known cause. V and J calls and clone size are copied from that table; D and trimming were computed from the DNA. In this sample the table shows under 95,000 clones, about 90% of which occur a single time. About 1.3% of the sample is held by the ten biggest clonotypes.

The time point label here, explained by the study, means: about 28 days (+/-7) after the second vaccine dose. AZD1222 recipients whose second dose came at about 4 weeks and those whose second dose came at about 12 weeks were combined into one group, since spike-specific TCR depth and breadth did not differ between the two schedules. The vaccinee samples were drawn from two UK trials, COV001 and COV002, one of which was a single-blind randomized controlled phase 2/3 trial testing AZD1222 (ChAdOx1 nCoV-19) in healthy adults. Trial participant PBMC samples were collected at day 0 and day 28 after the second dose for TCRbeta chain sequencing. Material: peripheral blood, obtained 28 days after the second AZD1222 dose. This clonotype was obtained from an adult who received the AZD1222 COVID-19 vaccine.

The nucleotides are TGTGCCAGCAGTTTAGACGGGAACACTGAAGCTTTCTTT. It translates to CASSLDGNTEAFF. The V and J genes are TRBV28 and TRBJ1-1, with the D gene not confidently named. CDR1 MDHEN and CDR2 SYDVKM are derived from the germline V gene. The CDR3 goes from the cysteine to the phenylalanine over 13 residues. Of the read, only the CDR3 DNA is kept; its 39 bases are in frame from base 1. V loses 2 bases of germline sequence and J loses 1 base, and the interval between the two ends is 5 bases.